One and the same sample provided the 26 T cell receptor beta chains below, sequenced in a study of control samples from healthy donors and cancer patients. Repertoires were generated with immunoSEQ multiplex PCR, while TCRdb's copy carries only in-frame clones and drops some. The data show under 100,000 clones, over 90% seen once. Specimen: blood. The receptors were gathered from a woman in her twenties or thirties in good health.

This rearrangement joins TRBV12-3 or TRBV12-4 to TRBJ1-2; no definite D call. Trimming took off 0 bases at V and 13 bases at J, with 12 bases between the two ends. CDR3 length: 12 residues. The DNA of the CDR3 is TGTGCCAGCAGTTTAGCGGGCGCAGCTTTCACCTTC. It encodes CASSLAGAAFTF.

The chain uses TRBV7-2 and TRBJ1-5, with no clear D. Germline loops: CDR1 SGHTA, CDR2 FQGNSA. The CDR3 covers 15 residues. With 6 bases removed from V and 0 bases from J, the gap between germline ends came to 12 bases. CDR3 nucleotides: TGTGCCAGCAGTCGAGAAGGCTATAGCAATCAGCCCCAGCATTTT. This gives the protein CASSREGYSNQPQHF.

This chain uses TRBV6-5 with TRBJ1-6; a weak D match, TRBD1 (5 bases). V lost 9 bases and J 7 bases, leaving 16 bases between the germline ends. The CDR3 has 14 residues. In germline, CDR1 is MNHEY, CDR2 SVGAGI. This chain's CDR3 is CASHPGLGNSPLHF. The DNA of the CDR3 is TGTGCCAGTCATCCAGGGCTAGGGAATTCACCCCTCCACTTT.

The V and J genes are TRBV7-3 and TRBJ2-2, with 7 nucleotides matching TRBD2. This CDR3 spans 13 amino acids. Germline V lookup: CDR1 SGHTA, CDR2 FQGTGA. V was pared by 5 bases and J by 5 bases, with 2 bases of the junction left unmatched. CDR3 nucleotides: TGTGCCAGCAGCCGGGGGGAAACCGGGGAGCTGTTTTTT. Translated, it gives CASSRGETGELFF. Drawing the rest from reference TRBV7-3 and TRBJ2-2, the complete variable domain is GAGVSQTPSNKVTEKGKYVELRCDPISGHTALYWYRQSLGQGPEFLIYFQGTGAADDSGLPNDRFFAVRPEGSVSTLKIQRTERGDSAVYLCASSRGETGELFFGEGSRLTVL.

This chain joins TRBV28 and TRBJ2-7; no clear D. Germline V gene data show CDR1 as MDHEN and CDR2 as SYDVKM. The V end was cut by 7 bases, the J end by 3 bases, with 7 bases between. CDR3 length: 11 residues. This CDR3 reads CASTSVYEQYF. CDR3 nucleotides: TGTGCCAGCACCTCAGTCTACGAGCAGTACTTC.

The CDR3 DNA reads as TGTGCCAGCTCACCACCCTCCGCGAAGAACACTGAAGCTTTCTTT. Translation gives CASSPPSAKNTEAFF. The rearrangement links TRBV18 to TRBJ1-1; D is uncertain. Germline CDR1 reads KGHSH; CDR2 reads LQKENI. The CDR3 is 15 amino acids. V was cut by 0 bases and J by 1 base, with 9 bases left in between.

The chain links TRBV18 to TRBJ1-3; a weak D match, TRBD1 (5 bases). V was cut by 2 bases and J by 0 bases, with 17 bases left in between. The germline gives CDR1 KGHSH, CDR2 LQKENI. The CDR3 totals 18 residues. The CDR3 loop is CASSPKTGQGDSGNTIYF. The CDR3 DNA follows: TGTGCCAGCTCACCAAAAACGGGGCAAGGGGACTCTGGAAACACCATATATTTT.

The V and J genes are TRBV6-1 and TRBJ2-5, with 7 bases aligning to TRBD1. The junction had 12 bases not matched to a gene; V was cut back by 4 bases and J by 4 bases. The CDR3 is made up of 16 amino acids. The germline gives CDR1 MNHNS, CDR2 SASEGT. This chain's CDR3 is CASSAGQDHGGETQYF. DNA for the CDR3: TGTGCCAGCAGTGCCGGACAGGACCATGGGGGAGAGACCCAGTACTTC.

The V call is TRBV6-6, the J call TRBJ1-5; D uncertain. V was cut by 6 bases and J by 5 bases, with 5 bases left in between. The CDR3 consists of 11 residues. Germline V gene lookup returns CDR1 MNHNY and CDR2 SVGAGI (reference sequence). The CDR3 DNA reads TGTGCCAGCAGCCCAGATCAGCCCCAGCATTTT. It is translated as CASSPDQPQHF.

The rearrangement uses TRBV9 and TRBJ2-2; D remains unclear. Trimming removed 4 bases at V and 7 bases at J, with 20 bases between. The CDR3 consists of 16 residues. In germline, CDR1 is SGDLS, CDR2 YYNGEE. The CDR3 reads CASSQDPTGSFGELFF. The CDR3 nucleotides read TGTGCCAGCAGCCAAGATCCGACCGGGTCCTTCGGGGAGCTGTTTTTT.

The gene calls are TRBV27 and TRBJ1-3; the D gene is possibly TRBD1 (6 bases). There are 14 residues in the CDR3. V was clipped by 6 bases and J by 3 bases, with 12 bases between them. Germline V lookup: CDR1 MNHEY, CDR2 SMNVEV (reference sequence). The CDR3 nucleotides are TGTGCCAGCAGCCACAGGGTCGGTGGAAACACCATATATTTT. Its translation is CASSHRVGGNTIYF.

The J gene is TRBJ2-3, the V gene TRBV11-3; 14 bases agree with TRBD2. This CDR3 has 18 amino acids. Germline V gene lookup returns CDR1 SGHNT and CDR2 YENEEA. The V segment lost 5 bases and the J segment 5 bases; nucleotides outside the gene matches: 12. Here the CDR3 reads CASSRLAGGLGRGDTQYF. Written as DNA, the CDR3 is TGTGCCAGCAGCCGACTAGCGGGAGGGCTTGGGCGCGGAGATACGCAGTATTTT.

The chain links TRBV4-2 to TRBJ2-3; D is undetermined. Germline CDR1 LGHNA, CDR2 YNFKEQ. The CDR3 consists of 14 residues. The V gene lost 5 bases and the J gene lost 0 bases, with 9 bases spanning the gap. The DNA of the CDR3 is TGTGCCAGCAGCGCAAACCCTAGCACAGATACGCAGTATTTT. This gives the protein CASSANPSTDTQYF.

This clone was counted once. The chain links TRBV6-5 to TRBJ1-5; D might be TRBD1 (5 bases). V shed 7 bases and J shed 3 bases, with 13 bases lying between them. Germline lookup yields CDR1 MNHEY and CDR2 SVGAGI. The CDR3 spans 14 residues. DNA of the CDR3: TGTGCCAGCAAAAAGCAGGGTTACAATCAGCCCCAGCATTTT. Amino acids: CASKKQGYNQPQHF.

V is TRBV21-1 and J is TRBJ2-1; the table assigns TRBD2, which was not confirmed against the DNA. TRBV21-1 is an annotated pseudogene. The CDR3 is 19 amino acids. The CDR3 nucleotides are TGTGCCAGCATCCCAGAGCGGGGGGAACTAATCCCCTCCTACAATGAGCAGTTCTTC. It encodes CASIPERGELIPSYNEQFF.

The V gene is TRBV19, the J gene TRBJ2-5, with 12 nucleotides matching TRBD2. The CDR3 runs 16 residues. The germline gives CDR1 LNHDA, CDR2 SQIVND (reference sequence). After removal of 0 bases from V and 4 bases from J, the junction contained 3 bases not matched to a gene. CDR3 DNA sequence: TGTGCCAGTAGTATAGATGTGACTAGCGGGAGAGAGACCCAGTACTTC. It is translated as CASSIDVTSGRETQYF.

The genes are TRBV30 and TRBJ1-1, with D unresolved. In germline, CDR1 is GTSNPN, CDR2 SVGIG (reference sequence). Trimming removed 2 bases from V and 6 bases from J, with 7 bases in between. This CDR3 comprises 11 residues. CDR3 in amino acids: CAWSRRSEAFF. The CDR3 nucleotides are TGTGCCTGGAGTAGGAGGTCTGAAGCTTTCTTT.

The rearrangement uses TRBV9 and TRBJ2-6; 8 bases are a match to TRBD1. The CDR3 runs to 18 residues. CDR1 and CDR2 (germline): SGDLS, YYNGEE. With V trimmed by 0 bases and J by 0 bases, 5 bases remained unmatched. Written as DNA, the CDR3 is TGTGCCAGCAGCGTAGGACAGGGGATTACCTCTGGGGCCAACGTCCTGACTTTC. It encodes CASSVGQGITSGANVLTF.

The chain combines TRBV9 with TRBJ2-1; TRBD2 agrees at 16 bases. J was trimmed by 3 bases and V by 0 bases; bases with no gene match: 6. There are 19 residues in the CDR3. CDR1 SGDLS and CDR2 YYNGEE come from the germline V gene. CDR3 nucleotide sequence: TGTGCCAGCAGCGTAGGGGGACTAGCGGGAGGGCGGCTCTACAATGAGCAGTTCTTC. Encoded protein: CASSVGGLAGGRLYNEQFF.

The chain carries TRBV19 and TRBJ1-4; D call uncertain. The CDR3 has 11 amino acids. V lost 8 bases, J lost 7 bases, and 8 bases lay in between. Germline lookup yields CDR1 LNHDA and CDR2 SQIVND (reference sequence). The CDR3 bases are TGTGCCAGTCGAAGCGCTGAAAAACTGTTTTTT. Protein product: CASRSAEKLFF.

The chain joins TRBV30 to TRBJ1-3, with a tentative D call TRBD1 (6 bases). V was shortened by 0 bases and J by 0 bases, with 9 bases between the two germline ends. From germline, CDR1 is GTSNPN and CDR2 SVGIG (reference sequence). This CDR3 region has 15 residues. The CDR3 region has the DNA TGTGCCTGGAGTGTACAGGGATTCTCTGGAAACACCATATATTTT. It codes for CAWSVQGFSGNTIYF.

The V gene is TRBV12-3 or TRBV12-4, the J gene TRBJ1-2; a possible D gene is TRBD1 (6 bases). V was cut by 8 bases and J by 4 bases, with 14 bases left in between. The CDR3 contains 13 residues. The CDR3 loop reads CASSLGGAYGYTF. The CDR3, as DNA: TGTGCCAGCTCCCTGGGGGGGGCCTATGGCTACACCTTC.

This chain links TRBV4-1 with TRBJ1-1, with D possibly TRBD1 on 5 matching bases. The V end lost 4 bases, the J end lost 1 base, and 22 bases lay between the germline ends. CDR3 length equals 18 residues. Germline-derived CDR1 and CDR2 are MGHRA and YSYEKL. The CDR3 coding sequence is TGCGCCAGCAGCCGCAACCTCGGTGCCTGGGGGAGGAACACTGAAGCTTTCTTT. This translates into CASSRNLGAWGRNTEAFF.

This chain connects TRBV24-1 to TRBJ2-1; the match to TRBD2 covers 9 bases. J was trimmed by 0 bases and V by 4 bases; bases with no gene match: 3. Looked up from germline, CDR1 is KGHDR and CDR2 is SFDVKD. This CDR3 is built from 16 residues. This CDR3 reads CATSEISGSSYNEQFF. The CDR3 coding sequence is TGTGCCACCAGTGAGATTAGCGGGAGCTCCTACAATGAGCAGTTCTTC.

The chain uses TRBV25-1 and TRBJ2-3; possibly TRBD1 for D (7 bases). The germline V and J ends were trimmed by 4 bases and 3 bases, with 11 bases remaining between them. Germline CDR1 and CDR2: MGHDK and SYGVNS. The CDR3 is 14 amino acids. The CDR3 is CASSVAGGTDTQYF. CDR3 nucleotides: TGTGCCAGCAGTGTAGCAGGGGGGACAGATACGCAGTATTTT.

This chain links TRBV4-1 with TRBJ2-6; D not resolved. Trimming cost V 5 bases and J 0 bases, with 5 bases left between them. CDR1 and CDR2 from the germline V gene are MGHRA and YSYEKL. CDR3 length equals 14 residues. The CDR3 spells CASSAHSGANVLTF. The CDR3 DNA sequence: TGCGCCAGCAGCGCCCACTCTGGGGCCAACGTCCTGACTTTC.